This T cell receptor beta chain was profiled in a study of shared clonotypes between healthy human individuals. Regarding the study as a whole: In general, naive subsets displayed greater estimated richness than memory subsets did. Naive CD4 clonotype sharing across a few donors was 4% to 5%.

Germline values: CDR1 SGHTA, CDR2 FQGTGA. V was shortened by 6 bases and J by 3 bases, with 32 bases between the two germline ends. This CDR3 comprises 20 residues. Deep-level settings were used for running the assay. Clones were sequenced by immunoSEQ multiplex PCR, and TCRdb holds only the in-frame ones, with some missing. Of approximately 2,000,000 clones in the sample, 93% were seen once. In the case of this clone: As yet, its antigen is unknown.

CD8 cells regarded as naive lacked CD45RO, were positively chosen for CCR7, and omitted terminally differentiated effector memory CD45RA+ cells. Healthy and HIV-negative, the adult donors had no recent acute infections or vaccinations. The chain couples TRBV7-3 to TRBJ1-1, with D perhaps matching TRBD1 (6 bases). The sequenced sample was naive CD8+ T cells from PBMCs. The clonotype originates from a man aged 18 to 30 in good health. Some clones in this sample may be carry-over from other donors' samples. This CDR3 reads CASRHSGEVMAGEIDTEAFF. CDR3 in DNA: TGTGCCAGCAGGCATTCCGGCGAGGTCATGGCAGGGGAGATTGACACTGAAGCTTTCTTT. Full variable domain (outside the CDR3, taken from reference TRBV7-3 and TRBJ1-1): GAGVSQTPSNKVTEKGKYVELRCDPISGHTALYWYRQSLGQGPEFLIYFQGTGAADDSGLPNDRFFAVRPEGSVSTLKIQRTERGDSAVYLCASRHSGEVMAGEIDTEAFFGQGTRLTVV.